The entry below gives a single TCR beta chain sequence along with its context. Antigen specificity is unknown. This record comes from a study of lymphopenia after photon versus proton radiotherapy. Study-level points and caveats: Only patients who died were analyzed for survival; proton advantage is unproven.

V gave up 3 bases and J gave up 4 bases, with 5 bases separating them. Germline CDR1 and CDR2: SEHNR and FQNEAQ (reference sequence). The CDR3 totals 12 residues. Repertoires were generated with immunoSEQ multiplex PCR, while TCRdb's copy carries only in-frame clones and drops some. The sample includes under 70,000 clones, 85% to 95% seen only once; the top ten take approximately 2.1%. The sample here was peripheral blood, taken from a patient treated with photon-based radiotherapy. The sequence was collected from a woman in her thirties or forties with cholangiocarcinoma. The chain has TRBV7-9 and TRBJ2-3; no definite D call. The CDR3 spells CASSFLADTQYF. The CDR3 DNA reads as TGTGCCAGCAGCTTTTTGGCAGATACGCAGTATTTT.